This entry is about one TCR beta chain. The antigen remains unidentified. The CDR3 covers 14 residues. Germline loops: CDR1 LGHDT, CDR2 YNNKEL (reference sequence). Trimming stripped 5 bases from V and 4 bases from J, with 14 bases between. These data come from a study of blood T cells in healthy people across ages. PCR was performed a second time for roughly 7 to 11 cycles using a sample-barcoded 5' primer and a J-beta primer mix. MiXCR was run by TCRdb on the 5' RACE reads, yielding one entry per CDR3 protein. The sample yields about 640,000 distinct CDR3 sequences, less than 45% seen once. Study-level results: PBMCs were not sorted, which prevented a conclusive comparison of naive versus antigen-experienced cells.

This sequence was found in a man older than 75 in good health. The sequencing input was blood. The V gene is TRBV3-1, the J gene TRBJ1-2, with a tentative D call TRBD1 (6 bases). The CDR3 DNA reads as TGTGCCAGCAGCAAAGGGGGGGCGGGCTATGGCTACACCTTC. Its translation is CASSKGGAGYGYTF.